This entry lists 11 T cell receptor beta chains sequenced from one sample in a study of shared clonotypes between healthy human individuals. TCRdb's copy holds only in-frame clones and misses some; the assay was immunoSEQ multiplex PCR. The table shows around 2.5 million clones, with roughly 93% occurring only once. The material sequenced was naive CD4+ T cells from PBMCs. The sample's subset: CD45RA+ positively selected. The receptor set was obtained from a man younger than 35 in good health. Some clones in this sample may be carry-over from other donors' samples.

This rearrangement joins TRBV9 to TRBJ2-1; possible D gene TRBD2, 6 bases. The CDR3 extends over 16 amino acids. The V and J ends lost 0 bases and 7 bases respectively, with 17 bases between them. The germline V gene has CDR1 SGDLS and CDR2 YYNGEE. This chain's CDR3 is CASSVVGSRGDNEQFF. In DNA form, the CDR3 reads TGTGCCAGCAGCGTAGTTGGGTCTCGCGGGGATAATGAGCAGTTCTTC.

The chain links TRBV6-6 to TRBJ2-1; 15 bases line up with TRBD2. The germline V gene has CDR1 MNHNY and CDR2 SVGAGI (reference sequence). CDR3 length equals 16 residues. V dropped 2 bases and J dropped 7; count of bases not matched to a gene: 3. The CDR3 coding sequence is TGTGCCAGCAGTTACCCAGGGACTAGCGGGAGGAATGAGCAGTTCTTC. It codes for CASSYPGTSGRNEQFF.

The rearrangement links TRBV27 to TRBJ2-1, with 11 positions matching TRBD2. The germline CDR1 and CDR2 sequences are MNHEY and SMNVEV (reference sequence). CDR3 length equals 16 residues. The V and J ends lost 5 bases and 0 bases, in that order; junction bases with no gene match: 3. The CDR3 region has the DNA TGTGCCAGCAGTCGACTAGCGGGACCCTCCTACAATGAGCAGTTCTTC. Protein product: CASSRLAGPSYNEQFF.

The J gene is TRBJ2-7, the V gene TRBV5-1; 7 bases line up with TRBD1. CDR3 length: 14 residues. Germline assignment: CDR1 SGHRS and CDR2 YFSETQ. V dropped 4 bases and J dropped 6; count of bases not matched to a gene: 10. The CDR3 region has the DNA TGCGCCAGCAGCGTCGAGGGGGCGCGGAGCGAGCAGTACTTC. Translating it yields CASSVEGARSEQYF. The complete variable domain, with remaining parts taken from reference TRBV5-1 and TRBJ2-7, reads KAGVTQTPRYLIKTRGQQVTLSCSPISGHRSVSWYQQTPGQGLQFLFEYFSETQRNKGNFPGRFSGRQFSNSRSEMNVSTLELGDSALYLCASSVEGARSEQYFGPGTRLTVT.

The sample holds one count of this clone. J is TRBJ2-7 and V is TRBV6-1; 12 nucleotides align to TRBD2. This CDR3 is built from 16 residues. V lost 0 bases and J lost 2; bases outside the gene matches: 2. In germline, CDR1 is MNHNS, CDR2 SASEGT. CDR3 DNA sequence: TGTGCCAGCAGTGAAGCGGCTAGCGGGAGGGCCTACGAGCAGTACTTC. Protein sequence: CASSEAASGRAYEQYF.

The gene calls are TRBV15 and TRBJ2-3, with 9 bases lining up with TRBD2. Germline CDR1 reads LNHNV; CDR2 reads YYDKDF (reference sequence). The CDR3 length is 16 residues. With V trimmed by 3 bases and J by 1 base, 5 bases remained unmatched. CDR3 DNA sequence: TGTGCCACCAGCAGGGGGACTAGCTTCGGCACAGATACGCAGTATTTT. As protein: CATSRGTSFGTDTQYF.

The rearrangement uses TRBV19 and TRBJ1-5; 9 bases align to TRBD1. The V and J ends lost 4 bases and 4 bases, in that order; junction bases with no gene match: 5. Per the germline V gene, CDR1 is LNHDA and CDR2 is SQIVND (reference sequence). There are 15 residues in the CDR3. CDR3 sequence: CASSTTGGKNQPQHF. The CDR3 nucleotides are TGTGCCAGTAGTACGACAGGGGGGAAAAATCAGCCCCAGCATTTT.

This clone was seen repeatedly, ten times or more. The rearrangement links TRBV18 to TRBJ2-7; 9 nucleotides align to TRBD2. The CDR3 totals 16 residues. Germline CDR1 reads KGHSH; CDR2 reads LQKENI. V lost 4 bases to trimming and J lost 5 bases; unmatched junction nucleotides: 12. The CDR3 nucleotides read TGTGCCAGCTCACTCCCGGGACTAGCTAGGGCCGACGAGCAGTACTTC. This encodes CASSLPGLARADEQYF. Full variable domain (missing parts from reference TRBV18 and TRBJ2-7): NAGVMQNPRHLVRRRGQEARLRCSPMKGHSHVYWYRQLPEEGLKFMVYLQKENIIDESGMPKERFSAEFPKEGPSILRIQQVVRGDSAAYFCASSLPGLARADEQYFGPGTRLTVT.

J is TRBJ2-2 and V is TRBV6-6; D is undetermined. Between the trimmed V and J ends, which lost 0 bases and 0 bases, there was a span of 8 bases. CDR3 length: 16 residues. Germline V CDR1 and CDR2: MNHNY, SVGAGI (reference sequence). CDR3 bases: TGTGCCAGCAGTTACTCGTACAGAACGAACACCGGGGAGCTGTTTTTT. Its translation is CASSYSYRTNTGELFF.

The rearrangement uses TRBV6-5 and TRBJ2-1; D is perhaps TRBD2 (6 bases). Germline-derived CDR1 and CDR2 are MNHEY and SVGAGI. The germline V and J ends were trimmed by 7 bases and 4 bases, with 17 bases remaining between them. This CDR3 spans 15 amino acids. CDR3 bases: TGTGCCAGCACCCCCCCTGGGCTAGCGTACAATGAGCAGTTCTTC. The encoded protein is CASTPPGLAYNEQFF.

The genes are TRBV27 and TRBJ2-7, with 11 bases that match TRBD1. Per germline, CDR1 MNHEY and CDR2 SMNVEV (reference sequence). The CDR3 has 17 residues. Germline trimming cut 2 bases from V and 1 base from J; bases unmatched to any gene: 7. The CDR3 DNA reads TGTGCCAGCAGTTTAGCCCTGGGACAGGGGGAGTCCTACGAGCAGTACTTC. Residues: CASSLALGQGESYEQYF.